This TCR beta chain was profiled in a study of cytomegalovirus exposure and HLA in healthy donors. As for this clone: Its antigen is not identified.

Primers included in the PCR were 60 Vbeta and 13 Jbeta primers. Profiled with immunoSEQ multiplex PCR; TCRdb holds only in-frame clones, not every one. The table lists around 150,000 clones, around 80% of them singletons. General study findings and limits: Association of under 20,000 TCR beta sequences with HLA alleles was found at 0.05 false discovery rate in a later analysis.

Trimming took 1 base from V and 4 from J; bases not matched to a gene: 12. CDR3 length: 17 amino acids. Germline values: CDR1 MNHNS, CDR2 SASEGT. The chain uses TRBV6-1 and TRBJ1-2; 7 bases agree with TRBD1. The sample comprised PBMCs. The clonotype originates from a man aged 35-49 years in good health and CMV-seropositive. The CDR3 is CASSEVRGTDHSYGYTF. The CDR3 DNA reads as TGTGCCAGCAGTGAAGTAAGGGGGACAGATCACTCCTATGGCTACACCTTC.